The sample holds one count of the clone carrying this T cell receptor beta chain. Here immunoSEQ multiplex PCR was the method, and the copy in TCRdb shows in-frame clones only, minus some. This table has roughly 70,000 clones, roughly 87% appearing once. This CDR3 is built from 13 residues. Germline V CDR1 and CDR2: MGHDK, SYGVNS. V was pared by 5 bases and J by 6 bases, with 4 bases of the junction left unmatched. The data belong to a study of OX40 agonist ivuxolimab in advanced cancers. The genes are TRBV25-1 and TRBJ2-5, with TRBD2 matching 9 bases. This clonotype was sampled from an adult with an advanced solid tumor such as melanoma, head and neck, liver or kidney cancer. Sequencing was performed on CD4+ or CD8+ T cells sorted from blood, taken in a trial of the OX40 agonist ivuxolimab. The CDR3 coding sequence is TGTGCCAGCAGTTTAGCGGGAGCTAAGACCCAGTACTTC. Protein: CASSLAGAKTQYF.